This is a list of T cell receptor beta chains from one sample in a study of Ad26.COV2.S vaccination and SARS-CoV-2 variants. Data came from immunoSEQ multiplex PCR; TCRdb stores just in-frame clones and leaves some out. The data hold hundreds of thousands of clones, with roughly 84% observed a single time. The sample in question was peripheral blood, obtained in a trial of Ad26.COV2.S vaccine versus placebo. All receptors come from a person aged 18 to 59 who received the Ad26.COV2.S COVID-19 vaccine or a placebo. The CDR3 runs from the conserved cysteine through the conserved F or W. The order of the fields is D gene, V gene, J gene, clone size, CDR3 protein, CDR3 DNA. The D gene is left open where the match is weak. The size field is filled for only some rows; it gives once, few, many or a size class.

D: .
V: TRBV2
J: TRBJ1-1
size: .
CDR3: CASSELDTEAFF
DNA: TGTGCCAGCAGTGAACTGGACACTGAAGCTTTCTTT

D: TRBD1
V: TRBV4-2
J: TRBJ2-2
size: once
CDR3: CASSPGQGTGELFF
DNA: TGTGCCAGCAGCCCGGGACAGGGAACCGGGGAGCTGTTTTTT

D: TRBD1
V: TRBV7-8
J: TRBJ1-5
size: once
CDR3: CASSPRQGAVGSQPQHF
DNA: TGTGCCAGCAGCCCGAGACAGGGGGCGGTTGGATCTCAGCCCCAGCATTTT

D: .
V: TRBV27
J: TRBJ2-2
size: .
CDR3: CASSALGPGELFF
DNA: TGTGCCAGCAGTGCCCTAGGTCCCGGGGAGCTGTTTTTT

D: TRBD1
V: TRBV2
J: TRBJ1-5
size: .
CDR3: CASRGGTGNQPQHF
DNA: TGTGCCAGCAGGGGTGGGACAGGCAATCAGCCCCAGCATTTT

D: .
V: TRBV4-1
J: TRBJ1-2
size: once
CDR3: CASSQDLGSSNYGYTF
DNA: TGCGCCAGCAGCCAAGACCTTGGCAGCTCTAACTATGGCTACACCTTC

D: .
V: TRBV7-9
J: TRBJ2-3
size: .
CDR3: CASSLGEPSTDTQYF
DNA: TGTGCCAGCAGCTTGGGGGAACCTAGCACAGATACGCAGTATTTT

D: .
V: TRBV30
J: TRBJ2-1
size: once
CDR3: CAWRDNEQFF
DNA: TGTGCCTGGAGAGACAATGAGCAGTTCTTC

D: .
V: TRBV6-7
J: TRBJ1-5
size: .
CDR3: CASSYSPDLGNQPQHF
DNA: TGTGCCAGCAGTTACTCCCCGGACCTTGGGAATCAGCCCCAGCATTTT

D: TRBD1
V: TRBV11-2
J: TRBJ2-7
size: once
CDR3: CASSSAGTGYEQYF
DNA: TGTGCCAGCAGCTCCGCCGGGACAGGCTACGAGCAGTACTTC

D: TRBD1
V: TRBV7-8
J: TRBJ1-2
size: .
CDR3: CASSEGQGVGYTF
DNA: TGTGCCAGCAGCGAGGGACAGGGGGTTGGCTACACCTTC

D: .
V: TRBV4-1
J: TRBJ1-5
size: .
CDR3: CASSQERVGQPQHF
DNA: TGCGCCAGCAGCCAAGAAAGGGTTGGGCAGCCCCAGCATTTT

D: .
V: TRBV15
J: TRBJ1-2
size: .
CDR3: CATSRVGAASGYTF
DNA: TGTGCCACCAGCAGAGTCGGGGCCGCGAGTGGCTACACCTTC

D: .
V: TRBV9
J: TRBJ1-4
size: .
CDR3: CASSVAGGSVRNEKLFF
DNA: TGTGCCAGCAGCGTAGCCGGGGGATCCGTCCGAAATGAAAAACTGTTTTTT

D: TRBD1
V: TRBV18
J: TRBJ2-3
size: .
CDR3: CASSPQGAGTDTQYF
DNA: TGTGCCAGCTCACCACAGGGGGCTGGAACAGATACGCAGTATTTT

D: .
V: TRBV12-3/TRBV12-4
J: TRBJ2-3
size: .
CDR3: CASSSIPQGTQYF
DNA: TGTGCCAGCAGTTCGATTCCCCAGGGTACGCAGTATTTT

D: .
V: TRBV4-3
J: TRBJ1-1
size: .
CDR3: CASSHGGFNTEAFF
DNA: TGCGCCAGCAGCCACGGGGGGTTCAACACTGAAGCTTTCTTT

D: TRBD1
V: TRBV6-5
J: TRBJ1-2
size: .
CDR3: CASSYSDRANYGYTF
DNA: TGTGCCAGCAGTTACTCGGACAGGGCCAACTATGGCTACACCTTC

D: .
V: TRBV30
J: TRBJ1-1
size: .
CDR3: CAWIRRVGGLNTEAFF
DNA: TGTGCCTGGATCAGGAGGGTCGGGGGCTTAAACACTGAAGCTTTCTTT

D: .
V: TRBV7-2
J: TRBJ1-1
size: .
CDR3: CASSLVGVAFF
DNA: TGTGCCAGCAGCTTAGTCGGGGTTGCTTTCTTT

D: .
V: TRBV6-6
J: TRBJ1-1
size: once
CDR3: CASSKPPQGLNTEAFF
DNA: TGTGCCAGCAGTAAACCGCCCCAGGGCCTTAACACTGAAGCTTTCTTT

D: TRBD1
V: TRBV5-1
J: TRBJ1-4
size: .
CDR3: CASSSGQGSNEKLFF
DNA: TGCGCCAGCAGTTCTGGACAGGGAAGTAATGAAAAACTGTTTTTT

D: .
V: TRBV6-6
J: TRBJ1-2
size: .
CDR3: CASSYSNGDYGYTF
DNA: TGTGCCAGCAGTTACTCGAACGGGGATTATGGCTACACCTTC

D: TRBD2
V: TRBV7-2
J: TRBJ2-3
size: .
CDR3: CASSPLAGGADTQYF
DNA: TGTGCCAGCAGCCCCCTAGCGGGGGGCGCAGATACGCAGTATTTT

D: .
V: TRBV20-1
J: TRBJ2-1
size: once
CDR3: CSAGDNEQFF
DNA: TGCAGTGCGGGGGACAATGAGCAGTTCTTC

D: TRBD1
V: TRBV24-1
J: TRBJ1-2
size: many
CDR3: CATSDRGRGYTF
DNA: TGTGCCACTTCGGACAGGGGAAGAGGCTACACCTTC

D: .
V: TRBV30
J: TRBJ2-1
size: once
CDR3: CAWSVSRGPFF
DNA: TGTGCCTGGAGTGTTAGCAGGGGCCCGTTCTTC

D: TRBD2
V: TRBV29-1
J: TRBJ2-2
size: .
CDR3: CGGRSNTGELFF
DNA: TGCGGCGGGAGGTCGAACACCGGGGAGCTGTTTTTT

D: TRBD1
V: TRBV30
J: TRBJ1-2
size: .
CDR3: CAWAGGAGYTF
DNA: TGTGCCTGGGCAGGGGGCGCGGGCTACACCTTC

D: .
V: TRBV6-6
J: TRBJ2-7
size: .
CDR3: CASKRGDSYEQYF
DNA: TGTGCCAGCAAGCGCGGGGACTCCTACGAGCAGTACTTC

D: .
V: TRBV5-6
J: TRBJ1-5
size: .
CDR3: CASSLQGGSNQPQHF
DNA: TGTGCCAGCAGCTTACAGGGAGGGAGCAATCAGCCCCAGCATTTT

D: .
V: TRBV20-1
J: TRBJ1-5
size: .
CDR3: CSASLAGLGGNQPQHF
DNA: TGCAGTGCTAGTTTGGCGGGCCTAGGTGGCAATCAGCCCCAGCATTTT

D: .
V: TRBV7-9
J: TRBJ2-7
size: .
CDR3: CASSSSRDIYEQYF
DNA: TGTGCCAGCAGCTCGTCCCGGGACATTTACGAGCAGTACTTC

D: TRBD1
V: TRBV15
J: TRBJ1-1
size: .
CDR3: CATKGTGMNTEAFF
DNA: TGTGCCACCAAAGGGACAGGGATGAACACTGAAGCTTTCTTT

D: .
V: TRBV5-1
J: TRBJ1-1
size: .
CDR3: CASSLGGAGNTEAFF
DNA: TGCGCCAGCAGCTTGGGTGGGGCCGGGAACACTGAAGCTTTCTTT

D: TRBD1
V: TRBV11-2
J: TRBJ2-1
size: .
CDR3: CASSSGQVAYNEQFF
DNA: TGTGCCAGCAGCTCTGGACAGGTAGCCTACAATGAGCAGTTCTTC

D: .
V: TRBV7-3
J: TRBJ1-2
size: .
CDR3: CASSLTSSSGYGYTF
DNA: TGTGCCAGCAGCTTAACTTCGTCCAGCGGCTATGGCTACACCTTC